This T cell receptor (beta chain) originates from a study of T cells after yellow fever vaccination. From germline, CDR1 is MNHEY and CDR2 SVGEGT. The CDR3 totals 17 residues. The trim removed 5 bases at V and 1 base at J, leaving 11 bases unmatched. TCRdb processed the 5' RACE reads anew with MiXCR; each CDR3 protein has one entry. In the table there are about 350,000 distinct CDR3 sequences, around 13% of which are singletons. The specimen was CD4+ T cells sorted from PBMCs, collected 15 days after the yellow fever booster vaccination. The TCR comes from a man aged 18 to 29 who received the YFV17D yellow fever vaccine. The chain has TRBV6-2 or TRBV6-3 and TRBJ1-1; TRBD1 matches at 9 bases. The CDR3 DNA follows: TGTGCCAGCAGTGACAAACTCGGGACAGGGCGGAACACTGAAGCTTTCTTT. The encoded protein is CASSDKLGTGRNTEAFF.